This passage covers 20 T cell receptor beta chains from one sample sequenced in a study of memory CD4+ T cells and cytomegalovirus serostatus. The sort gate was single viable CD3+CD4+CD8-CD45RO+ cells for memory CD4+ T cells. Profiled with immunoSEQ multiplex PCR; TCRdb holds only in-frame clones, not every one. The repertoire consists of about 60,000 clones, with 60% to 85% occurring once and the leading ten covering 0.53%. Sequencing was performed on memory CD4+ T cells from blood. These receptors all stem from an adult in good health and CMV-seronegative. Some clones in this sample may be carry-over from other donors' samples.

J is TRBJ1-5 and V is TRBV6-1; 7 bases agree with TRBD1. Per germline, CDR1 MNHNS and CDR2 SASEGT. V lost 7 bases and J lost 2; bases outside the gene matches: 5. There are 14 residues in the CDR3. The CDR3: CASIHRGGNQPQHF. The DNA for the CDR3 is TGTGCCAGCATTCACAGGGGAGGCAATCAGCCCCAGCATTTT.

This clone was counted only a few times. The chain couples TRBV2 to TRBJ2-3; no firm D call. Trimming left V 3 bases short and J 2 bases short, with 18 bases between. CDR1 and CDR2 from the germline V gene are SNHLY and FYNNEI. The CDR3 has 17 amino acids. The CDR3 DNA is TGTGCCAGCAGTGATAACCGCGACACGGGTATCACAGATACGCAGTATTTT. It codes for CASSDNRDTGITDTQYF.

The chain recombines TRBV7-2 with TRBJ1-4; 8 bases are shared with TRBD1. The germline CDR1 and CDR2 sequences are SGHTA and FQGNSA. After removal of 1 base from V and 9 bases from J, the junction contained 4 bases not matched to a gene. CDR3 length: 14 amino acids. Here the CDR3 reads CASSLGQGRQKLFF. The CDR3 coding sequence is TGTGCCAGCAGCTTAGGACAGGGGCGGCAAAAACTGTTTTTT. The full variable domain, rest sourced from reference TRBV7-2 and TRBJ1-4, is GAGVSQSPSNKVTEKGKDVELRCDPISGHTALYWYRQSLGQGLEFLIYFQGNSAPDKSGLPSDRFSAERTGGSVSTLTIQRTQQEDSAVYLCASSLGQGRQKLFFGSGTQLSVL.

The chain links TRBV5-3 to TRBJ2-5, with D perhaps matching TRBD2 (5 bases). TRBV5-3 qualifies as an ORF whose function is uncertain. This CDR3 is 17 amino acids long. The V and J ends lost 4 bases and 1 base respectively, with 20 bases between them. This chain's CDR3 is CARSGLNRGIPQETQYF. Here the CDR3 DNA reads TGTGCCAGAAGCGGGCTCAATCGGGGTATCCCCCAAGAGACCCAGTACTTC.

V and J are TRBV5-1 and TRBJ2-7; 9 bases match TRBD2. V shed 4 bases and J 0 bases; nucleotides not matched to a gene: 2. CDR1 and CDR2 from the germline V gene are SGHRS and YFSETQ. This CDR3 is built from 14 residues. CDR3 nucleotides: TGCGCCAGCAGCACTAGCGGGTCCTCCTACGAGCAGTACTTC. This encodes CASSTSGSSYEQYF.

About this clone itself: The junction shows a germline mismatch at one end, possibly a read error. The chain carries TRBV7-3 and TRBJ2-1; 12 positions agree with TRBD2. Looked up from germline, CDR1 is SGHTA and CDR2 is FQGTGA. This CDR3 has 16 amino acids. CDR3 residues: CASSVTSGRLYNEQFF. The DNA for the CDR3 is TGTGCCAGCAGCGTAACTAGCGGGAGGCTCTACAATGAGCAGTTCTTC.

The chain uses TRBV6-1 and TRBJ1-5; 8 bases are shared with TRBD1. This CDR3 is 14 amino acids long. Trimming removed 4 bases from V and 7 bases from J; junction bases left unmatched: 6. Germline V gives CDR1 MNHNS, CDR2 SASEGT. The CDR3 DNA sequence: TGTGCCAGCAGTGGACAGGGGCGGCGGCAGCCCCAGCATTTT. It translates to CASSGQGRRQPQHF.

There are many counts of this clone. CDR3 residues: CASSLYPSQPQHF. The CDR3 coding sequence is TGTGCCAGCAGTTTATACCCCAGTCAGCCCCAGCATTTT. The chain employs TRBV11-2 and TRBJ1-5, with D unresolved. Trimming removed 6 bases at V and 6 bases at J, with 12 bases between. From germline, CDR1 is SGHAT and CDR2 FQNNGV. This CDR3 is 13 amino acids long.

CDR3 in amino acids: CASSLTVSDTEAFF. DNA for the CDR3: TGCGCCAGCAGCTTGACCGTTTCGGACACTGAAGCTTTCTTT. The chain uses TRBV5-1 and TRBJ1-1; D unclear. The CDR3 sequence is 14 residues long. Germline assignment: CDR1 SGHRS and CDR2 YFSETQ. Trimming took off 1 base at V and 3 bases at J, with 10 bases between the two ends.

This rearrangement joins TRBV28 to TRBJ1-4, with 8 nucleotides matching TRBD1. Germline CDR1 and CDR2: MDHEN and SYDVKM. This CDR3 region has 14 residues. The V and J ends lost 3 bases and 8 bases, in that order; junction bases with no gene match: 5. Here the CDR3 reads CASSFPGGREKLFF. Here the CDR3 DNA reads TGTGCCAGCAGTTTCCCAGGGGGCAGGGAAAAACTGTTTTTT.

The chain joins TRBV27 to TRBJ2-4; D is possibly TRBD2 (6 bases). The V end lost 5 bases, the J end lost 1 base, and 9 bases lay between the germline ends. Germline V gives CDR1 MNHEY, CDR2 SMNVEV (reference sequence). The CDR3 covers 14 residues. Here the CDR3 reads CASSRESAKNIQYF. The CDR3 DNA reads TGTGCCAGCAGTCGGGAGTCTGCCAAAAACATTCAGTACTTC.

The CDR3 here is CASSLAPWLAGNEQFF. The CDR3 DNA is TGTGCCAGCAGCTTGGCCCCGTGGCTAGCGGGCAATGAGCAGTTCTTC. V gene TRBV5-4 combines with J gene TRBJ2-1; 8 nucleotides agree with TRBD2. Germline CDR1 reads SGHNT; CDR2 reads YYREEE (reference sequence). CDR3 length: 16 residues. The ends lost 0 bases at V and 6 bases at J; junction bases unmatched: 8. The full variable domain, its missing parts supplied by reference TRBV5-4 and TRBJ2-1, is ETGVTQSPTHLIKTRGQQVTLRCSSQSGHNTVSWYQQALGQGPQFIFQYYREEENGRGNFPPRFSGLQFPNYSSELNVNALELDDSALYLCASSLAPWLAGNEQFFGPGTRLTVL.

The rearrangement uses TRBV10-1 and TRBJ2-2, with TRBD1 as a possible D gene (6 bases). This CDR3 is built from 16 residues. Germline loops: CDR1 WNHNN, CDR2 SYGVQD (reference sequence). V was pared by 0 bases and J by 3 bases, with 11 bases between. CDR3 residues: CASSESGGADTGELFF. DNA for the CDR3: TGCGCCAGCAGTGAGTCTGGGGGCGCGGACACCGGGGAGCTGTTTTTT.

This chain connects TRBV11-2 to TRBJ2-1; 7 bases map to TRBD2. From germline, CDR1 is SGHAT and CDR2 FQNNGV. The CDR3 length is 17 residues. The ends lost 3 bases at V and 9 bases at J; junction bases unmatched: 17. The CDR3 protein is CASSFREGGGPTAEQFF. DNA of the CDR3: TGTGCCAGCAGCTTTAGGGAGGGTGGAGGTCCCACAGCTGAGCAGTTCTTC.

The V and J genes are TRBV5-4 and TRBJ2-3; 7 bases are a match to TRBD2. There are 16 residues in the CDR3. J lost 1 base, V lost 5 bases, and 10 bases had no gene match. The germline V gene has CDR1 SGHNT and CDR2 YYREEE (reference sequence). The CDR3 is CASSFGGRAGTDTQYF. The CDR3, as DNA: TGTGCCAGCAGTTTTGGGGGGAGGGCCGGCACAGATACGCAGTATTTT.

This clone was recorded a few times. V is TRBV4-1 and J is TRBJ2-1, with a weak D call TRBD2 (6 bases). Trimming cost V 1 base and J 0 bases, with 16 bases left between them. Germline CDR1 is MGHRA and CDR2 is YSYEKL. The CDR3 covers 18 residues. In DNA form, the CDR3 reads TGCGCCAGCAGCCAAGGTTCGGGGGTTGGGAGCTCCTACAATGAGCAGTTCTTC. The encoded protein is CASSQGSGVGSSYNEQFF.

The gene calls are TRBV19 and TRBJ1-1; 9 bases align to TRBD1. The germline CDR1 and CDR2 sequences are LNHDA and SQIVND (reference sequence). V dropped 3 bases and J dropped 4; count of bases not matched to a gene: 6. The CDR3 contains 15 residues. CDR3 DNA sequence: TGTGCCAGTAGTATGGGACAGGGTTCTGGCACTGAAGCTTTCTTT. Protein sequence: CASSMGQGSGTEAFF.

Here the CDR3 DNA reads TGTGCCAGCAGCTTACGAAGTCCATCAGCCTTCTCCTACGAGCAGTACTTC. Protein product: CASSLRSPSAFSYEQYF. V gene TRBV13 combines with J gene TRBJ2-7; D gene uncertain. The CDR3 spans 17 residues. The V gene lost 2 bases and the J gene lost 0 bases, with 17 bases spanning the gap. Germline V gives CDR1 PRHDT, CDR2 FYEKMQ (reference sequence).

This clone was observed a few times. The rearrangement links TRBV6-4 to TRBJ1-2, with D unresolved. V lost 3 bases and J lost 5, with 13 bases in between. Germline values: CDR1 MRHNA, CDR2 SNTAGT. The CDR3 totals 14 residues. CDR3 nucleotides: TGTGCCAGCAGTGAGGAGGTCGGTTTATATGGCTACACCTTC. Translating it yields CASSEEVGLYGYTF.

V usage is TRBV2 and J usage is TRBJ2-2, with D uncertain. Germline assignment: CDR1 SNHLY and CDR2 FYNNEI. The CDR3 extends over 15 amino acids. The V gene lost 6 bases and the J gene lost 4 bases, with 15 bases spanning the gap. The CDR3 reads CASSNAARPTGELFF. In DNA form, the CDR3 reads TGTGCCAGCAGCAATGCCGCACGACCCACCGGGGAGCTGTTTTTT.